This paragraph reports one T cell receptor (beta chain). This specimen belongs to a study of shared clonotypes between healthy human individuals. V was clipped by 1 base and J by 4 bases; unmatched bases: 8. The CDR3 consists of 16 residues. The germline V gene encodes CDR1 SEHNR and CDR2 FQNEAQ (reference sequence). The naive CD8 fraction comprised CD45RO-negative cells positively selected for CCR7 and excluded terminally differentiated effector memory CD45RA+ cells. Some clones are missing from TCRdb's copy, which holds only in-frame ones; the method was immunoSEQ multiplex PCR. The sample holds about 2 million clones; roughly 95% are singletons and the top ten take 0.95% to 1.5%.

The V gene is TRBV7-9, the J gene TRBJ2-7; 9 bases are a match to TRBD2. Source material: naive CD8+ T cells sorted from blood. The origin of this receptor is a man aged 18 to 30 in good health. The CDR3 sequence: CASSLVVASGAYEQYF. The CDR3 region has the DNA TGTGCCAGCAGCTTAGTGGTGGCTAGCGGGGCATACGAGCAGTACTTC.